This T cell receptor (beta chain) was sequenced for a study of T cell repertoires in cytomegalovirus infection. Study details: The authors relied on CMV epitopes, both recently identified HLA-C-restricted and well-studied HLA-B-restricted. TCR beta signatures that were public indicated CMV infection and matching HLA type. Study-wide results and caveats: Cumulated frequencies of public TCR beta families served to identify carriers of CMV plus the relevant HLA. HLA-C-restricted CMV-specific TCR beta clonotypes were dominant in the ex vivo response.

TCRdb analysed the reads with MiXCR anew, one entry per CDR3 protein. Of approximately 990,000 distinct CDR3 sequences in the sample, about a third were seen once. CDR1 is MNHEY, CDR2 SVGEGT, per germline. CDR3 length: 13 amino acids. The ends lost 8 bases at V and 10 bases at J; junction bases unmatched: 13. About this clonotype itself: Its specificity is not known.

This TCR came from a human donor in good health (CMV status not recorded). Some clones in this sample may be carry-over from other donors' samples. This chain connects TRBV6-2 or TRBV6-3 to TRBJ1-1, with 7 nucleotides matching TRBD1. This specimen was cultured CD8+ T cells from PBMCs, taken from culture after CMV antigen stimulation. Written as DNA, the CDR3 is TGTGCCAGCCGAAACATTCCAGGGACAGCAGCTTTCTTT. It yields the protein CASRNIPGTAAFF.